These T cell receptor beta chains were read from a single sample in a study of monozygotic twins with inflammatory bowel disease. TCRdb reprocessed the 5' RACE reads; each CDR3 protein has one entry and no DNA is given. In total, the table holds some 400,000 distinct CDR3 sequences. Sequenced material: blood. The receptors shown here come from a human donor with ulcerative colitis or Crohn's disease, or a healthy co-twin of an affected twin (not recorded which). Both conserved end residues are part of each CDR3.

J: TRBJ2-1
V: TRBV3-1
CDR3: CASSQELTGNYNEQFF

J: TRBJ1-2
V: TRBV29-1
CDR3: CSVRTGGFNGYTF

J: TRBJ1-5
V: TRBV5-1
CDR3: CASKSDPGQPQHF

J: TRBJ1-1
V: TRBV20-1
CDR3: CSALGQGTEAFF

J: TRBJ2-1
V: TRBV7-9
CDR3: CASSEPYNEQFF

J: TRBJ2-7
V: TRBV4-1
CDR3: CASSYSRGDSYEQYF

J: TRBJ2-1
V: TRBV5-1
CDR3: CASSPGLAGVREQFF

J: TRBJ2-1
V: TRBV2
CDR3: CASGTTGFGEQFF

J: TRBJ1-4
V: TRBV30
CDR3: CAGLRINNEKLFF

J: TRBJ2-7
V: TRBV28
CDR3: CASSLRAVALGQYF

J: TRBJ2-1
V: TRBV10-3
CDR3: CAIRTSGEGGEQFF

J: TRBJ2-1
V: TRBV7-7
CDR3: CASSLALGGRGLNEQFF

J: TRBJ2-3
V: TRBV7-2
CDR3: CASSFTRTDTQYF

J: TRBJ1-1
V: TRBV7-2
CDR3: CASSLVTVVAEAFF

J: TRBJ2-2
V: TRBV29-1
CDR3: CSVEFGNTGELFF

J: TRBJ2-1
V: TRBV6-5
CDR3: CASSYMGGAYNEQFF

J: TRBJ1-1
V: TRBV7-9
CDR3: CASSFFGAEAFF

J: TRBJ2-1
V: TRBV29-1
CDR3: CSAEILNEQFF

J: TRBJ2-1
V: TRBV3-1
CDR3: CASSQGFAHYNEQFF

J: TRBJ2-3
V: TRBV7-9
CDR3: CASSLEIGSGEQYF

J: TRBJ2-6
V: TRBV19
CDR3: CASGGSGANVLTF

J: TRBJ1-1
V: TRBV6-1
CDR3: CASSLIIGTLTAEAFF

J: TRBJ1-1
V: TRBV6-5
CDR3: CASSLRGGGEAFF

J: TRBJ2-3
V: TRBV25-1
CDR3: CASSDSPGLGTDTQYF

J: TRBJ2-7
V: TRBV3-1
CDR3: CASSQERGGSYEQYF

J: TRBJ2-3
V: TRBV7-2
CDR3: CASRLGGTGSLYTQYF

J: TRBJ2-7
V: TRBV6-1
CDR3: CASSRETGVYEQYF

J: TRBJ1-1
V: TRBV29-1
CDR3: CSCGMNTEAFF

J: TRBJ2-3
V: TRBV7-2
CDR3: CASSPRVGDTQYF

J: TRBJ2-3
V: TRBV11-2
CDR3: CASSLAVISTDTQYF

J: TRBJ2-7
V: TRBV6-6
CDR3: CASSYERGAYEQYF

J: TRBJ2-1
V: TRBV11-2
CDR3: CASSSAVTSFPAEQFF

J: TRBJ2-7
V: TRBV5-4
CDR3: CAWRDGISYEQYF

J: TRBJ2-3
V: TRBV7-6
CDR3: CASSLGLGGRSGDTQYF

J: TRBJ1-2
V: TRBV7-8
CDR3: CASSLAGSGQGYTF

J: TRBJ2-3
V: TRBV20-1
CDR3: CSARSGGEVTDTQYF

J: TRBJ2-5
V: TRBV20-1
CDR3: CSARAGTSVQETQYF

J: TRBJ1-2
V: TRBV7-8
CDR3: CASSLGDRGFQGYTF

J: TRBJ2-1
V: TRBV20-1
CDR3: CSARPGLAGGEQFF

J: TRBJ2-1
V: TRBV20-1
CDR3: CSALTGGVNEQFF

J: TRBJ2-3
V: TRBV27
CDR3: CASSLAGDDTQYF

J: TRBJ2-4
V: TRBV7-2
CDR3: CASSLRSGGRGDIQYF

J: TRBJ1-3
V: TRBV6-5
CDR3: CASSYTLTGGTGNTMYF

J: TRBJ2-5
V: TRBV23-1
CDR3: CASSPPGFQETQYF